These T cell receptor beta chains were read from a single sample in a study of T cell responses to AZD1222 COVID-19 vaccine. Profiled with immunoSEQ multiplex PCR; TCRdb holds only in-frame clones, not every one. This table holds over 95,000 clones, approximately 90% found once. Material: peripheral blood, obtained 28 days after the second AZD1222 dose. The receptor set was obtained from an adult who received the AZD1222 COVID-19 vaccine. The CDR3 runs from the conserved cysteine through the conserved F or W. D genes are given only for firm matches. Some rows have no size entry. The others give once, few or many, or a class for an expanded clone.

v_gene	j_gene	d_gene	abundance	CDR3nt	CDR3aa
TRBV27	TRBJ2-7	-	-	TGTGCCAGCAGTCCGTCTGGAAGCTACGAGCAGTACTTC	CASSPSGSYEQYF
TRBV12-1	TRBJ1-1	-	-	TGTGCCAGCAGCTTTTTAAGTAGAGGCATGAACACTGAAGCTTTCTTT	CASSFLSRGMNTEAFF
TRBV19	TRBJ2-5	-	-	TGTGCCAGTAGTGCTAGGAGCGAGACCCAGTACTTC	CASSARSETQYF
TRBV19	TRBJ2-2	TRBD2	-	TGTGCCAGTAGTCCCCTGGGACTAGCGGGAGGGCCGGGGACCGGGGAGCTGTTTTTT	CASSPLGLAGGPGTGELFF
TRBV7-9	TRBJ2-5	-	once	TGTGCCAGCAGCTTAGGGGGACGAGTAGGTGAGACCCAGTACTTC	CASSLGGRVGETQYF
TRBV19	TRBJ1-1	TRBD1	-	TGTGCCAGTAGCACAGGGGGCCCGAACACTGAAGCTTTCTTT	CASSTGGPNTEAFF
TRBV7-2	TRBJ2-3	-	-	TGTGCCAGCAGTCCCTCCCACCATACGCAGTATTTT	CASSPSHHTQYF
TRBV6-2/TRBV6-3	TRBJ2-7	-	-	TGTGCCAGCAGTTCGGACGCTAGGGTCTACGAGCAGTACTTC	CASSSDARVYEQYF
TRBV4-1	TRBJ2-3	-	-	TGCGCCAGCAGCCAAGATGGCTGGGATACGCAGTATTTT	CASSQDGWDTQYF
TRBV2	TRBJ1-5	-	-	TGTGCCAGCAGTGTAGACAGCCGAACGAATCAGCCCCAGCATTTT	CASSVDSRTNQPQHF
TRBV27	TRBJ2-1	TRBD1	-	TGTGCCAGCAGTCCATACCGGACAGGGGCGAACAATGAGCAGTTCTTC	CASSPYRTGANNEQFF
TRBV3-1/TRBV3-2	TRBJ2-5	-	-	TGTGCCAGCAGCCCAAGTCAGGGGAGGGAGACCCAGTACTTC	CASSPSQGRETQYF
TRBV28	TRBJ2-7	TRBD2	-	TGTGCCAGCAGTTTATGGACCGGGACTAGGGAAGCAGACGAGCAGTACTTC	CASSLWTGTREADEQYF
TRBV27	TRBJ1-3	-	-	TGTGCCAGCAGTCTAGGGCCAGGAAACACCATATATTTT	CASSLGPGNTIYF
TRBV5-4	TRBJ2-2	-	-	TGTGCCAGCAGCCAGGACAGTGCGAACACCGGGGAGCTGTTTTTT	CASSQDSANTGELFF
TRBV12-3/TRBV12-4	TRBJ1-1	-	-	TGTGCCAGCACCGGACAGCCCAACACTGAAGCTTTCTTT	CASTGQPNTEAFF
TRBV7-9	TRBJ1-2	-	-	TGTGCCAGCAGCTTAGTGGCAGGCTATGGCTACACCTTC	CASSLVAGYGYTF
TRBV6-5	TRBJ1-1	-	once	TGTGCCAGCAGAATTAGTCCGAACACTGAAGCTTTCTTT	CASRISPNTEAFF
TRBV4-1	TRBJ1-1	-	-	TGCGCCAGCAGCCAAGAACGGCGCCGAGGTGCTTTCTTT	CASSQERRRGAFF
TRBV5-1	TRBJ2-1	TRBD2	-	TGCGCCAGCAGCCCTAGCGGGCCCCACAATGAGCAGTTCTTC	CASSPSGPHNEQFF
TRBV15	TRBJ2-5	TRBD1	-	TGTGCCACCAGCTTTTCCGGGACAGCGGAACAGTACTTC	CATSFSGTAEQYF
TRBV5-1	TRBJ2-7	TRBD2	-	TGCGCCAGCAGCCCACTAGCGCAACTCTCCTACGAGCAGTACTTC	CASSPLAQLSYEQYF
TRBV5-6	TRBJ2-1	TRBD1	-	TGTGCCAGCAGCAGGGGACAGGTCTCCTACAATGAGCAGTTCTTC	CASSRGQVSYNEQFF
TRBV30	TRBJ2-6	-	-	TGTGCCTGGGGCGCGAAGGAGGCTGGGGCCAACGTCCTGACTTTC	CAWGAKEAGANVLTF
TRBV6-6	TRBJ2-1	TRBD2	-	TGTGCCAGCAGCTTTACGACGTTAAAGGGGACTAGCGGGAGGGCGTTCAATGAGCAGTTCTTC	CASSFTTLKGTSGRAFNEQFF
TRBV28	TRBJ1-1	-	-	TGTGCCAGCAGTAGCGGGCCCTCGAGAGAGACTGAAGCTTTCTTT	CASSSGPSRETEAFF
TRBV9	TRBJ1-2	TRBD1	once	TGTGCCAGCAGCGTAGGTCTTGGGACAGGGATAAATGGCTACACCTTC	CASSVGLGTGINGYTF
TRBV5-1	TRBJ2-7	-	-	TGCGCCAGCAGCTTGTCTCTAGCAGAGAGCTCCTACGAGCAGTACTTC	CASSLSLAESSYEQYF
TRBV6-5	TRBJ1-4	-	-	TGTGCCAGCAGCGACCTCAATGAAAAACTGTTTTTT	CASSDLNEKLFF
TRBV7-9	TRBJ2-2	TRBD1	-	TGTGCCAGCAGCGAGTTCGGACAGGGTATTGGCGGGGAGCTGTTTTTT	CASSEFGQGIGGELFF
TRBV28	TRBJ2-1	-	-	TGTGCCAGCAGTTTATCGATCTCCTACAATGAGCAGTTCTTC	CASSLSISYNEQFF
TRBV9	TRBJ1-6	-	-	TGTGCCAGCAGCGTCTTCGACAGGCTTGGGGCTTCACCCCTCCACTTT	CASSVFDRLGASPLHF
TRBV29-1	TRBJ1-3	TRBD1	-	TGCAGCGCAGAATCAGGGGGTGGAAACACCATATATTTT	CSAESGGGNTIYF
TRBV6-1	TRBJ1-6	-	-	TGTGCCAGCAGTGAGCCGCCGACAGTTTGGGATTCACCCCTCCACTTT	CASSEPPTVWDSPLHF
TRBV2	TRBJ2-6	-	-	TGTGCCAGCAGTGACCCCGACATAGCTGGGGCCAACGTCCTGACTTTC	CASSDPDIAGANVLTF
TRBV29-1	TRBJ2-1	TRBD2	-	TGCAGCGTTGTACTAGCGGGACTACAGGGTGAGCAGTTCTTC	CSVVLAGLQGEQFF
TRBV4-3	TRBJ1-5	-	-	TGCGCCAGCAGCCAAGGACGGGGGGATGGACCCCAGCATTTT	CASSQGRGDGPQHF
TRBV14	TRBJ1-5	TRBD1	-	TGTGCCAGCAGCCAGTTGGGACAGGGGGTCAATCAGCCCCAGCATTTT	CASSQLGQGVNQPQHF
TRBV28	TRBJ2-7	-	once	TGTGCCAGCATAGGGACACGGAATAGGGGGCAGTACTTC	CASIGTRNRGQYF
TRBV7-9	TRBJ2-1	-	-	TGTGCCAGCAGCTTAAACCAGAATGAGCAGTTCTTC	CASSLNQNEQFF
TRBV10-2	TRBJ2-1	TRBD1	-	TGCGCCAGCAGTGAGCCTCACAGGGGGCGAATCGATGAGCAGTTCTTC	CASSEPHRGRIDEQFF
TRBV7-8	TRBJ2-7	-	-	TGTGCCAGCAGCCCCAACCGCTACGAGCAGTACTTC	CASSPNRYEQYF
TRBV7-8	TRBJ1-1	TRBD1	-	TGTGCCAGCAGCGTTGCCACAGGGGGGGTCACTGAAGCTTTCTTT	CASSVATGGVTEAFF
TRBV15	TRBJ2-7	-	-	TGTGCCACCAGCAGAGATTGGAACGAGCAGTACTTC	CATSRDWNEQYF
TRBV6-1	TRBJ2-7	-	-	TGTGCCAGCAGTGAACAAGGCCCGAGGGGCGAGCAGTACTTC	CASSEQGPRGEQYF
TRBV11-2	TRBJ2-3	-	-	TGTGCCAGCAGCCCAGTCGCGGGAAGCACAGATACGCAGTATTTT	CASSPVAGSTDTQYF
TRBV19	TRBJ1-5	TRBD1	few	TGTGCCAGTAGCGGGACAGGGGGCGGACAGCCCCAGCATTTT	CASSGTGGGQPQHF
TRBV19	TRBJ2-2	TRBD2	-	TGTGCCAGTAGTCCGGATAGCGGGGGAGACGGGGAGCTGTTTTTT	CASSPDSGGDGELFF
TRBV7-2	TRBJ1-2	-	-	TGTGCCAGCAGCCGCGTCGACGATTATGGCTACACCTTC	CASSRVDDYGYTF
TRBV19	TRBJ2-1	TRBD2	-	TGTGCCAGTAGCCCGACTAGCGGGGTTAGTTATGAGCAGTTCTTC	CASSPTSGVSYEQFF
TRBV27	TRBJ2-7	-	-	TGTGCCAGCAGTTTATCGATGGGGACCCCCGGACGCGAGCAGTACTTC	CASSLSMGTPGREQYF
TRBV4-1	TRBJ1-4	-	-	TGCGCCAGCAGCCCTGGGGCAGGGTCGGGTGAAAAACTGTTTTTT	CASSPGAGSGEKLFF
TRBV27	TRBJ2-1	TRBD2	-	TGTGCCAGCAGCATCGGACTAGCGGGAGGTGGGTACGAGCAGTTCTTC	CASSIGLAGGGYEQFF
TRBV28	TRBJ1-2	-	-	TGTGCCAGCAGTGGCGGTTCTAACTATGGCTACACCTTC	CASSGGSNYGYTF
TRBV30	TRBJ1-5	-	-	TGTGCCTGGAGTGTACTGGGATCCAATCAGCCCCAGCATTTT	CAWSVLGSNQPQHF
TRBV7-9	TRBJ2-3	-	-	TGTGCCAGCAGCCTTGGGCCAGATACGCAGTATTTT	CASSLGPDTQYF
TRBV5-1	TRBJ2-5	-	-	TGCGCCAGCAGCCCCAGGGGACTTCGGCAAGAGACCCAGTACTTC	CASSPRGLRQETQYF
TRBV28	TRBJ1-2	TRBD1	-	TGTGCCAGCCGGACAGGTCCCAACTATGGCTACACCTTC	CASRTGPNYGYTF
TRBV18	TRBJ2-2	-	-	TGTGCCAGCTCACCAGCGAACACCGGGGAGCTGTTTTTT	CASSPANTGELFF
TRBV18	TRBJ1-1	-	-	TGTGCCAGCTCACCCATCACGTCAGCGACGAACACTGAAGCTTTCTTT	CASSPITSATNTEAFF